The next 17 T cell receptor beta chains were all read from a single sample in a study of T cell clonality in common variable immunodeficiency. Libraries were prepared by immunoSEQ multiplex PCR; TCRdb keeps only in-frame clonotypes and omits some of them. The counts give around 50,000 clones, none of them seen only once; about 1.7% is held by the top ten. The material sequenced was peripheral blood mononuclear cells. These TCRs come from a person aged 18 to 70 in good health.

This clone was found many times. The sequenced fragment ends 3 residues before the CDR3 boundary, so the rest is inferred from the germline J gene. The chain combines TRBV24-1 with TRBJ2-2, with 10 bases aligning to TRBD1. The CDR3 runs 17 residues. Germline trimming cut 2 bases from V and 6 bases from J; bases unmatched to any gene: 8. CDR1 and CDR2 from the germline V gene are KGHDR and SFDVKD. The DNA read from the CDR3 is TGTGCCACCAGTGATTCCCCGGGACAGGGGAGCGCCGGGGAG. It yields the protein CATSDSPGQGSAGE. The whole CDR3 protein is CATSDSPGQGSAGELFF.

Ten or more counts support this clone. The CDR3 extends 3 residues past the end of the read, so its final part is completed from the germline J gene. V is TRBV7-9 and J is TRBJ1-4; D remains unclear. Trimming left V 3 bases short and J 5 bases short, with 4 bases between. This CDR3 spans 12 amino acids. Germline V gene lookup returns CDR1 SEHNR and CDR2 FQNEAQ (reference sequence). The covered CDR3 bases are TGTGCCAGCAGCTTTTCGAATGAAAAA. This codes for CASSFSNEK. The full CDR3 protein reads CASSFSNEKLFF.

In this sample, this clone turned up many times. The read terminates 3 residues before the CDR3 end, so the remaining end is supplied by the germline J gene. The chain employs TRBV19 and TRBJ1-2, with 7 bases aligning to TRBD1. This CDR3 contains 16 residues. The germline V gene has CDR1 LNHDA and CDR2 SQIVND (reference sequence). CDR3 sequence reads: CASSILPRQGAWGYTF. The part of the CDR3 DNA that was read is TGTGCCAGTAGTATATTACCTCGACAGGGCGCCTGGGGC. Using reference TRBV19 and TRBJ1-2 for the parts outside the CDR3, the full variable domain is DGGITQSPKYLFRKEGQNVTLSCEQNLNHDAMYWYRQDPGQGLRLIYYSQIVNDFQKGDIAEGYSVSREKKESFPLTVTSAQKNPTAFYLCASSILPRQGAWGYTFGSGTRLTVV.

This clone was seen many times. The observed sequence ends 3 residues before the CDR3 terminus, with the missing tail filled in from the germline J gene. Other DNA variants within this sample encode the same CDR3. The rearrangement uses TRBV7-8 and TRBJ2-4; 9 bases fit TRBD2. CDR1 is SGHVS, CDR2 FQNEAQ, per germline. The CDR3 runs 15 residues. After removal of 0 bases from V and 5 bases from J, the junction contained 2 bases not matched to a gene. CDR3 residues: CASSLAAGGQNIQYF. The DNA read from the CDR3 is TGTGCCAGCAGCTTAGCAGCGGGGGGCCAAAACATT.

This clone has a count of ten or more. The read ends 3 residues shy of where the CDR3 ends; the end is completed using the germline J gene. The chain combines TRBV14 with TRBJ1-5; D unclear. Per the germline V gene, CDR1 is SGHDN and CDR2 is FVKESK. The CDR3 covers 13 residues. V gave up 0 bases and J gave up 4 bases, with 4 bases separating them. The sequenced CDR3 bases are TGTGCCAGCAGCCAAGACGTAAATCAGCCC. Protein product: CASSQDVNQP. The whole CDR3 region reads CASSQDVNQPQHF.

This clone has at least ten counts. The read halts 3 residues ahead of the CDR3 end, with the missing end drawn from the germline J gene. V usage is TRBV2 and J usage is TRBJ2-7; tentative D call: TRBD2 (5 bases). V was cut by 2 bases and J by 6 bases, with 14 bases left in between. The CDR3 is 14 residues long. CDR1 and CDR2 (germline): SNHLY, FYNNEI. The part of the CDR3 DNA that was read is TGTGCCAGCAGTGAAAGTCGAGGGTCAAGCGAG. It specifies CASSESRGSSE. The CDR3 in full is CASSESRGSSEQYF.

At least ten counts were recorded for this clone. The missing CDR3 end, 3 residues past where the read stops, is filled in from the germline J gene. This chain uses TRBV6-2 or TRBV6-3 with TRBJ2-3, with D perhaps TRBD2 (7 bases). The CDR3 consists of 17 residues. Germline CDR1 is MNHEY and CDR2 is SVGEGT. Trimming pared 4 bases from V and 2 bases from J, leaving 19 bases between. The CDR3 loop reads CASSSPTGRGPTDTQYF. CDR3 DNA (partial): TGTGCCAGCAGTTCCCCGACGGGGCGGGGGCCCACAGATACG.

This clone appeared a few times. Sequencing ends 3 residues short of the CDR3 end; the germline J gene provides the rest. This rearrangement joins TRBV30 to TRBJ2-4, with 8 bases identical to TRBD1. Germline V gene lookup returns CDR1 GTSNPN and CDR2 SVGIG (reference sequence). The CDR3 runs to 15 residues. Incomplete CDR3 DNA: TGTGCCTGGAGTAAGCTGCAGGGGGCCAGCTATGGT. Its translation is CAWSKLQGASYG. The CDR3 as a whole reads CAWSKLQGASYGQYF. The full variable domain, completed using reference TRBV30 and TRBJ2-4, is SQTIHQWPATLVQPVGSPLSLECTVEGTSNPNLYWYRQAAGRGLQLLFYSVGIGQISSEVPQNLSASRPQDRQFILSSKKLLLSDSGFYLCAWSKLQGASYGQYFGAGTRLSVL.

This clone came up a few times. From the germline J gene comes the end of the CDR3, since the read stops 3 residues before it. V and J are TRBV25-1 and TRBJ1-6; D may be TRBD1 (6 bases). The CDR3 extends over 15 amino acids. Germline CDR1 MGHDK, CDR2 SYGVNS. V lost 6 bases, J lost 0 bases, and 9 bases lay in between. The CDR3 loop is CASRQGGSYNSPLHF. Incomplete CDR3 DNA: TGTGCCAGCAGACAGGGAGGCTCCTATAATTCACCC.

This clone was seen repeatedly, ten times or more. The missing CDR3 end, 3 residues past where the read stops, is filled in from the germline J gene. The rearrangement links TRBV6-2 or TRBV6-3 to TRBJ2-1; D is possibly TRBD2 (6 bases). Looked up from germline, CDR1 is MNHEY and CDR2 is SVGEGT. The CDR3 consists of 16 residues. V lost 0 bases, J lost 6 bases, and 15 bases lay in between. The DNA read from the CDR3 is TGTGCCAGCAGTTACTCAAGAGGGCTGGAGGGCAATGAG. As protein: CASSYSRGLEGNE. The entire CDR3 sequence reads CASSYSRGLEGNEQFF.

On this clone itself: The missing CDR3 end, 3 residues past where the read stops, is filled in from the germline J gene. This sample also contains other DNA sequences that code for the same CDR3. V is TRBV29-1 and J is TRBJ2-7; the match to TRBD2 covers 10 bases. The CDR3 is 14 amino acids. V gave up 0 bases and J gave up 6 bases; unmatched junction bases: 5. In germline, CDR1 is SQVTM, CDR2 ANQGSEA. CDR3 DNA, as far as it was read: TGCAGCGTTGAAGAAGCGGGAGGGCGGAGCGAG. Translating gives CSVEEAGGRSE. The entire CDR3 is CSVEEAGGRSEQYF.

This clone has ten or more counts. The DNA ends 3 residues before the CDR3 does, and the rest of the CDR3 is filled in from the germline J gene. This rearrangement joins TRBV5-6 to TRBJ1-2, with a possible D match to TRBD1 (5 bases). V was cut by 3 bases and J by 4 bases, with 13 bases left in between. The germline V gene encodes CDR1 SGHDT and CDR2 YYEEEE. The CDR3 extends over 14 amino acids. The CDR3 here is CASSWEGARYGYTF. CDR3 bases read: TGTGCCAGCAGCTGGGAAGGGGCCCGCTATGGC.

This clone was recorded many times. The CDR3 extends 3 residues past the end of the read, so its final part is completed from the germline J gene. V and J are TRBV7-2 and TRBJ1-2, with 7 positions matching TRBD1. Looked up from germline, CDR1 is SGHTA and CDR2 is FQGNSA. J gave up 4 bases and V 2 bases, and 7 bases lay outside the gene matches. This CDR3 region has 15 residues. CDR3 sequence: CASSLFNRDSYGYTF. The covered CDR3 bases are TGTGCCAGCAGCTTATTTAACCGGGACAGCTATGGC. The full variable domain, in which reference TRBV7-2 and TRBJ1-2 provide the parts outside the CDR3, is GAGVSQSPSNKVTEKGKDVELRCDPISGHTALYWYRQSLGQGLEFLIYFQGNSAPDKSGLPSDRFSAERTGGSVSTLTIQRTQQEDSAVYLCASSLFNRDSYGYTFGSGTRLTVV.

This clone came up a few times. The read ends 3 residues before the CDR3 terminus; that terminus is restored from the germline J gene. The chain employs TRBV5-1 and TRBJ1-2; D remains ambiguous. The length of the CDR3 is 13 residues. With 2 bases removed from V and 4 bases from J, the gap between germline ends came to 9 bases. CDR1 is SGHRS and CDR2 is YFSETQ in the germline V gene. CDR3 DNA, as far as it was read: TGCGCCAGCAGCTTTGAAGCCGGCTATGGC. This sequence encodes CASSFEAGYG. The CDR3 in full is CASSFEAGYGYTF. Full variable domain (rest looked up from reference TRBV5-1 and TRBJ1-2): KAGVTQTPRYLIKTRGQQVTLSCSPISGHRSVSWYQQTPGQGLQFLFEYFSETQRNKGNFPGRFSGRQFSNSRSEMNVSTLELGDSALYLCASSFEAGYGYTFGSGTRLTVV.

Ten or more counts support this clone. CDR3 DNA, as far as it was read: TGTGCCAGCAGCTTACAGACAGGGCAAGAGACG. Translated: CASSLQTGQET. The entire CDR3 protein reads CASSLQTGQETQYF. The rearrangement links TRBV7-2 to TRBJ2-3; 7 bases line up with TRBD1. The CDR3 is cut off 3 residues early in the read; its end comes from the germline J gene. The CDR3 loop spans 14 amino acids. CDR1 is SGHTA and CDR2 is FQGNSA in the germline V gene. The full variable domain, completed using reference TRBV7-2 and TRBJ2-3, is GAGVSQSPSNKVTEKGKDVELRCDPISGHTALYWYRQSLGQGLEFLIYFQGNSAPDKSGLPSDRFSAERTGGSVSTLTIQRTQQEDSAVYLCASSLQTGQETQYFGPGTRLTVL.

This clone has a handful of counts. The DNA ends 3 residues before the CDR3 does, and the rest of the CDR3 is filled in from the germline J gene. The chain joins TRBV6-1 to TRBJ2-2; possibly TRBD1 for D (6 bases). The CDR3 has 13 amino acids. Germline V lookup: CDR1 MNHNS, CDR2 SASEGT. The CDR3 loop is CASSGRGNSPLFF. CDR3 bases read: TGTGCCAGCAGTGGAAGGGGGAATTCACCG.

Of note for this clone: Sequencing ends 3 residues short of the CDR3 end; the germline J gene provides the rest. J is TRBJ1-1 and V is TRBV5-6, with D unresolved. V was pared by 0 bases and J by 4 bases, with 13 bases between. The CDR3 spans 15 residues. Per the germline V gene, CDR1 is SGHDT and CDR2 is YYEEEE. The sequenced CDR3 bases are TGTGCCAGCAGCTTGGAGCCGGTCCGGGGCACTGAA. Translated: CASSLEPVRGTE. The entire CDR3 sequence reads CASSLEPVRGTEAFF.